This T cell receptor beta chain stems from a study of blood T cell repertoires in COVID-19. Study background: The United States, Italy and Spain provided the acute and convalescent COVID-19 samples.

Trimming took 4 bases from V and 3 from J, leaving 4 bases between them. The CDR3 spans 11 residues. Germline assignment: CDR1 SGHRS and CDR2 YFSETQ. Sequencing used immunoSEQ multiplex PCR; TCRdb keeps in-frame clones, though not all of them. The profile shows some 180,000 clones, around four fifths of them singletons. Sequencing was carried out using peripheral blood. This chain connects TRBV5-1 to TRBJ2-5; D is unresolved. This TCR derives from a woman at least 80 years old with COVID-19, enrolled during active disease. The CDR3 loop is CASSAEETQYF. The CDR3 nucleotides are TGCGCCAGCAGCGCGGAAGAGACCCAGTACTTC.